The 18 T cell receptor beta chains given below trace back to one sample, sequenced in a study of cytomegalovirus exposure and HLA in healthy donors. Sequencing was performed with immunoSEQ multiplex PCR; in TCRdb, only in-frame clones are kept and a portion is missing. The table shows roughly 260,000 clones, with around 87% occurring only once. The sequencing sample was made of PBMCs. The origin of the receptors is a man aged 18 to 35 in good health and CMV-seronegative.

The rearrangement links TRBV27 to TRBJ2-3, with 8 bases identical to TRBD2. The CDR3 spans 15 residues. The germline CDR1 and CDR2 sequences are MNHEY and SMNVEV (reference sequence). V shed 7 bases, J shed 0 bases, and the junction held 6 bases outside the gene matches. As DNA, the CDR3 is TGTGCCAGCACGCCCCGCGGGGGGAGCACAGATACGCAGTATTTT. It encodes CASTPRGGSTDTQYF.

J is TRBJ2-7 and V is TRBV7-2; D is unresolved. Germline assignment: CDR1 SGHTA and CDR2 FQGNSA. The CDR3 length is 15 residues. Between the trimmed V and J ends, which lost 2 bases and 6 bases, there was a span of 17 bases. Here the CDR3 DNA reads TGTGCCAGCAGCTTAATTGACCCTAGTCGAAGCGAGCAGTACTTC. It specifies CASSLIDPSRSEQYF.

This sequence joins TRBV4-3 and TRBJ2-6; 7 nucleotides match TRBD1. The CDR3 runs to 17 residues. Germline V gene sequence: CDR1 LGHNA, CDR2 YSLEER. After removal of 4 bases from V and 0 bases from J, the junction contained 6 bases not matched to a gene. The CDR3 region is CASSPGQVTSGANVLTF. CDR3 nucleotides: TGCGCCAGCAGCCCCGGACAGGTAACCTCTGGGGCCAACGTCCTGACTTTC.

This clone was observed a single time. The chain combines TRBV7-9 with TRBJ2-7; no clear D. Germline V gives CDR1 SEHNR, CDR2 FQNEAQ (reference sequence). This CDR3 comprises 16 residues. The ends were cut back, 5 bases at V and 4 bases at J, with 21 bases in the middle. The CDR3 sequence is CASSNHPSRGLYEQYF. CDR3 nucleotide sequence: TGTGCCAGCAGCAACCACCCGTCGAGAGGATTATACGAGCAGTACTTC.

This chain connects TRBV19 to TRBJ2-7; weak D call: TRBD2 (5 bases). The V end was cut by 0 bases, the J end by 3 bases, with 12 bases between. This CDR3 has 15 residues. The germline CDR1 and CDR2 sequences are LNHDA and SQIVND (reference sequence). CDR3 coding DNA: TGTGCCAGTAGTATAGAAAGCGGAGCAGGCTACGAGCAGTACTTC. Its translation: CASSIESGAGYEQYF. The full variable domain, rest sourced from reference TRBV19 and TRBJ2-7, is DGGITQSPKYLFRKEGQNVTLSCEQNLNHDAMYWYRQDPGQGLRLIYYSQIVNDFQKGDIAEGYSVSREKKESFPLTVTSAQKNPTAFYLCASSIESGAGYEQYFGPGTRLTVT.

This clone came up once. The rearrangement joins TRBV5-1 to TRBJ1-3; possible D gene TRBD1, 6 bases. Per the germline V gene, CDR1 is SGHRS and CDR2 is YFSETQ. Trimming removed 0 bases at V and 2 bases at J, with 9 bases between. The CDR3 is made up of 15 amino acids. For the CDR3, the DNA is TGCGCCAGCAGCTTGGGGGACATTACTGGAAACACCATATATTTT. Encoded protein: CASSLGDITGNTIYF.

This clone was seen just once. This chain joins TRBV6-6 and TRBJ2-7, with 7 nucleotides matching TRBD2. The CDR3 length is 15 residues. CDR1 is MNHNY, CDR2 SVGAGI, per germline (reference sequence). V shed 5 bases, J shed 4 bases, and the junction held 11 bases outside the gene matches. The CDR3 protein is CASSLTGTTNYEQYF. In nucleotides, the CDR3 is TGTGCCAGCAGTCTAACCGGGACTACCAATTACGAGCAGTACTTC.

This chain connects TRBV5-4 to TRBJ2-1; 9 bases are a match to TRBD2. Looked up from germline, CDR1 is SGHNT and CDR2 is YYREEE (reference sequence). The CDR3 spans 16 residues. Trimming removed 2 bases from V and 5 bases from J; junction bases left unmatched: 8. Written as DNA, the CDR3 is TGTGCCAGCAGCTTTAGCGGGGGTCAGACTAACAATGAGCAGTTCTTC. Amino acids: CASSFSGGQTNNEQFF.

This clone occurred once. The chain has TRBV6-5 and TRBJ2-7; weak D call: TRBD1 (7 bases). Germline V gene lookup returns CDR1 MNHEY and CDR2 SVGAGI. V was cut by 1 base and J by 6 bases, with 13 bases left in between. The CDR3 consists of 14 residues. CDR3 nucleotide sequence: TGTGCCAGCAGTTACTACCCAGGGGGAGGCGAGCAGTACTTC. Translated: CASSYYPGGGEQYF.

The V gene is TRBV27, the J gene TRBJ2-1; a weak D match, TRBD1 (5 bases). The CDR3 loop spans 13 amino acids. V lost 8 bases and J 4 bases, leaving 12 bases between the germline ends. CDR1 MNHEY and CDR2 SMNVEV come from the germline V gene (reference sequence). Here the CDR3 DNA reads TGTGCCAGCGCCTATACAGGATACAATGAGCAGTTCTTC. Translating it yields CASAYTGYNEQFF.

The genes are TRBV10-2 and TRBJ1-6, with TRBD1 identical over 9 bases. The trim removed 7 bases at V and 7 bases at J, leaving 2 bases unmatched. Germline CDR1 and CDR2: WSHSY and SAAADI. The CDR3 consists of 13 residues. CDR3 sequence reads: CASIGTGNSPLHF. The CDR3 bases are TGCGCCAGCATCGGGACAGGGAATTCACCCCTCCACTTT.

This chain joins TRBV10-2 and TRBJ2-7; weak D call: TRBD2 (7 bases). CDR1 is WSHSY, CDR2 SAAADI, per germline. V was clipped by 1 base and J by 6 bases, with 16 bases between them. The CDR3 runs to 15 residues. Written as DNA, the CDR3 is TGCGCCAGCAGTGAGTTGAGGGGGGGGCTTGGCGAGCAGTACTTC. This translates into CASSELRGGLGEQYF.

This sequence joins TRBV27 and TRBJ2-3; tentative D call: TRBD2 (6 bases). Looked up from germline, CDR1 is MNHEY and CDR2 is SMNVEV (reference sequence). The CDR3 runs 15 residues. Between the trimmed V and J ends, which lost 0 bases and 5 bases, there was a span of 12 bases. The CDR3 region is CASSLSLEGVDTQYF. The DNA of the CDR3 is TGTGCCAGCAGTTTATCGTTGGAGGGTGTAGATACGCAGTATTTT.

CDR3 DNA sequence: TGCGCCAGCAGCCAAGTACGGACAGGGCGCTACGAGCAGTACTTC. It codes for CASSQVRTGRYEQYF. The V gene is TRBV4-3, the J gene TRBJ2-7; 8 bases match TRBD1. The germline gives CDR1 LGHNA, CDR2 YSLEER. The CDR3 runs 15 residues. J lost 3 bases, V lost 1 base, and 5 bases had no gene match.

The chain carries TRBV27 and TRBJ1-2; the match to TRBD1 covers 8 bases. CDR3 length: 15 amino acids. Trimming cost V 1 base and J 8 bases; bases outside gene matches: 9. From germline, CDR1 is MNHEY and CDR2 SMNVEV (reference sequence). The CDR3 nucleotides read TGTGCCAGCAGTTTATTAGGGCAGGGGGCGGGAGGCTACACCTTC. It specifies CASSLLGQGAGGYTF.

The chain combines TRBV5-1 with TRBJ2-7; a weak D match, TRBD1 (6 bases). Trimming shortened V by 0 bases and J by 0 bases, and 13 bases separated the two germline ends. This CDR3 has 16 residues. CDR1 and CDR2 from the germline V gene are SGHRS and YFSETQ. The CDR3 DNA reads as TGCGCCAGCAGCTTGGGATCAGGGGACGGCTCCTACGAGCAGTACTTC. Its protein product is CASSLGSGDGSYEQYF.

V is TRBV28 and J is TRBJ1-2, with 7 bases that match TRBD1. The CDR3 extends over 16 amino acids. CDR1 and CDR2 from the germline V gene are MDHEN and SYDVKM. The J segment lost 8 bases and the V segment lost 3 bases, leaving 15 bases of the junction unmatched. CDR3 DNA sequence: TGTGCCAGCAGTTTTGGAGGGGGCGCGAGTGCTCGAGGCTACACCTTC. Translating gives CASSFGGGASARGYTF.

This chain connects TRBV9 to TRBJ2-1, with 10 bases matching TRBD2. Germline V gene sequence: CDR1 SGDLS, CDR2 YYNGEE. V gave up 0 bases and J gave up 4 bases; unmatched junction bases: 4. CDR3 length: 16 residues. CDR3 loop: CASSVVGAGGYNEQFF. CDR3 DNA: TGTGCCAGCAGCGTAGTTGGAGCGGGAGGGTACAATGAGCAGTTCTTC. The variable domain in full, completed from reference TRBV9 and TRBJ2-1, reads DSGVTQTPKHLITATGQRVTLRCSPRSGDLSVYWYQQSLDQGLQFLIQYYNGEERAKGNILERFSAQQFPDLHSELNLSSLELGDSALYFCASSVVGAGGYNEQFFGPGTRLTVL.